This T cell receptor (beta chain) originates from a study of cytomegalovirus exposure and HLA in healthy donors. Study-level points and caveats: A reported reduction in N-insertions relative to the approximately 690-donor mean was seen in an Asian-associated ancestry cluster in a later analysis. HLA alleles were associated with 15,000 to 20,000 TCR beta sequences in a later analysis at 0.05 false discovery rate.

The PCR contained 60 Vbeta and 13 Jbeta primers. Authors' methods: Unique TCR beta chains numbered about 79 million in a later analysis, with roughly 9.9 million shared. The data were produced by immunoSEQ multiplex PCR, yet TCRdb's version contains in-frame clones alone and is incomplete. From that table come the V and J calls and clone size; the DNA was used to work out D and trimming. The table includes approximately 100,000 clones, about 70% detected once. Concerning this clone itself: Its antigen is not known.

The CDR3 covers 13 residues. Germline values: CDR1 GTSNPN, CDR2 SVGIG (reference sequence). After removal of 5 bases from V and 2 bases from J, the junction contained 2 bases not matched to a gene. Sequenced: PBMCs. The sequence derives from a female donor in good health and CMV-seronegative. The chain combines TRBV30 with TRBJ2-7, with 11 bases matching TRBD2. CDR3 DNA sequence: TGTGCCTGGGCGACTAGCGGGGCCTACGAGCAGTACTTC. Its protein is CAWATSGAYEQYF.